The rows below give T cell receptor beta chains drawn from one sample of a study of blood T cell repertoires in COVID-19. Only in-frame clones appear in the TCRdb table, and some are missing; sequencing was by immunoSEQ multiplex PCR. Counted here are around 300,000 clones, 83% occurring once; the ten biggest clones make up around 3%. Material for sequencing was peripheral blood. Receptors originate from a man aged 30 to 45 with active or convalescent COVID-19. CDR3s include the opening cysteine and the closing phenylalanine or tryptophan. A D gene is named only where the DNA matches it firmly. For some rows the clone size is stated as once, few or many, or as a class when expanded; others skip it.

NA	TRBV28	NA	TRBJ1-2	TGTGCCAGCAGCCTCCCACAGTACGTCTATGGCTACACCTTC	CASSLPQYVYGYTF
NA	TRBV28	NA	TRBJ1-2	TGTGCCAGCAGCCCCGCAGGGGTGGGCTATGGCTACACCTTC	CASSPAGVGYGYTF
NA	TRBV29-1	NA	TRBJ2-2	TGCAGCGTATCGCTAGGGGTCGGGGAGCTGTTTTTT	CSVSLGVGELFF
TRBD1	TRBV27	NA	TRBJ2-2	TGTGCCAGCAGTCCGCGACAGGGGATCGGGGAGCTGTTTTTT	CASSPRQGIGELFF
NA	TRBV11-2	NA	TRBJ2-1	TGTGCCAGCAGCCGCGATAACAATGAGCAGTTCTTC	CASSRDNNEQFF
TRBD1	TRBV11-2	NA	TRBJ1-1	TGTGCCAGCAGGGGGACAGGGAGGGGTCTTGATGGAGCTTTCTTT	CASRGTGRGLDGAFF
NA	TRBV7-9	NA	TRBJ1-6	TGTGCCAGCAGCTTCAGTTGGGGCAGGGATTCTTCACCCCTCCACTTT	CASSFSWGRDSSPLHF
TRBD1	TRBV6-5	NA	TRBJ2-2	TGTGCCAGCACCAGACAGGGCCCGAACACCGGGGAGCTGTTTTTT	CASTRQGPNTGELFF
NA	TRBV6-4	NA	TRBJ1-2	TGTGCCAGCAGTGACTTCCCCGCTAACTATGGCTACACCTTC	CASSDFPANYGYTF
NA	TRBV24-1	NA	TRBJ2-1	TGTGCCACCAGTGGCCCGGGGGGCAGGAATGTACAGTTCTTC	CATSGPGGRNVQFF
NA	TRBV27	NA	TRBJ2-7	TGTGCCAGCAGTTTGGAGGTTACGTCCTCCTACGAGCAGTACTTC	CASSLEVTSSYEQYF
NA	TRBV6-2/TRBV6-3	NA	TRBJ1-5	TGTGCCAGCAGTCCAATGGGTTTGGGGCATCAGCCCCAGCATTTT	CASSPMGLGHQPQHF
NA	TRBV28	NA	TRBJ2-2	TGTGCCAGCAGTTCCGGCAGCAGGGTTGGCGGGGAGCTGTTTTTT	CASSSGSRVGGELFF
NA	TRBV3-1/TRBV3-2	NA	TRBJ2-3	TGTGCCAGCAGCCCACCTGGACTGACAGATACGCAGTATTTT	CASSPPGLTDTQYF
TRBD1	TRBV5-1	many	TRBJ2-7	TGCGCCAGCAGCCCCGATACAGGGGGCTTTTACGAGCAGTACTTC	CASSPDTGGFYEQYF
NA	TRBV6-5	NA	TRBJ2-2	TGTGCCAGCAGCATTTACGACAGCCGGGAGCTGTTTTTT	CASSIYDSRELFF
TRBD1	TRBV19	NA	TRBJ1-1	TGTGCCAGCTCCTCCGGCAGGGGGCGCGTCGCAGCTTTCTTT	CASSSGRGRVAAFF
TRBD2	TRBV29-1	NA	TRBJ2-5	TGCAGCGTTGGAGCGGGAGGGCAAGAGACCCAGTACTTC	CSVGAGGQETQYF
NA	TRBV28	NA	TRBJ2-2	TGTGCCAGCAGTTTTCCTAGCGCTACCGGGGAGCTGTTTTTT	CASSFPSATGELFF
NA	TRBV5-1	NA	TRBJ1-1	TGCGCCAGCAGCTTGGAAACAGACACTGAAGCTTTCTTT	CASSLETDTEAFF
NA	TRBV3-1/TRBV3-2	NA	TRBJ2-1	TGTGCCAGCAGCCCGAGAAGAGGTGAGCAGTTCTTC	CASSPRRGEQFF
NA	TRBV6-6	NA	TRBJ1-1	TGTGCCAGCAGGCTAGGGGACACTGAAGCTTTCTTT	CASRLGDTEAFF
TRBD2	TRBV20-1	once	TRBJ2-1	TGCAGTGCTAGTACGGGGACTAGGATGAATGAGCAGTTCTTC	CSASTGTRMNEQFF
NA	TRBV6-1	NA	TRBJ2-2	TGTGCCAGCAGTGAAGCGCTGAAGGGGGGGGCCCACCCCGGGGAGCTGTTTTTT	CASSEALKGGAHPGELFF
TRBD1	TRBV6-5	NA	TRBJ2-7	TGTGCCAGCAGTTACTCCACAGGGGGGTTCTACGAGCAGTACTTC	CASSYSTGGFYEQYF
NA	TRBV5-6	NA	TRBJ1-1	TGTGCCAGCAGCTTGCTTCCGGGACATCAGCTCTTT	CASSLLPGHQLF
NA	TRBV4-3	NA	TRBJ1-2	TGCGCCAGCAGCCAAGATCTGAGACACTTTTATGGCTACACCTTC	CASSQDLRHFYGYTF
TRBD2	TRBV7-2	NA	TRBJ2-1	TGTGCCAGCAGCCCCCGGACTAGCGGGACAAATGAGCAGTTCTTC	CASSPRTSGTNEQFF
NA	TRBV5-4	NA	TRBJ1-2	TGTGCCAGCAGCTTGGAGGTCGGGTTGATCGGTGGCTACACCTTC	CASSLEVGLIGGYTF
TRBD1	TRBV24-1	NA	TRBJ1-2	TGTGCCACCGCGTCGGACAGGGGTTATGGCTACACCTTC	CATASDRGYGYTF
TRBD1	TRBV7-2	NA	TRBJ1-2	TGTGCCAGCAGCCGGACAGGGCGCGGCTACACCTTC	CASSRTGRGYTF
TRBD2	TRBV5-1	NA	TRBJ2-1	TGCGCCAGCAGCTTGGCCCTGATTAGCGGGGTCGGGGGTGAGCAGTTCTTC	CASSLALISGVGGEQFF
TRBD1	TRBV28	once	TRBJ2-3	TGTGCCAGCAGGCTTGGACAGGCCACAGATACGCAGTATTTT	CASRLGQATDTQYF
NA	TRBV18	NA	TRBJ2-7	TGTGCCAGCTCACCCCAAAACAGGGTCCCCCTCTCCTACGAGCAGTACTTC	CASSPQNRVPLSYEQYF
TRBD2	TRBV6-4	NA	TRBJ2-1	TGTGCCAGCAGTCCCGGACTAGGGTACAATGAGCAGTTCTTC	CASSPGLGYNEQFF
NA	TRBV30	NA	TRBJ1-4	TGTGCCTGGGGAGGTGGGGCGGATACTAATGAAAAACTGTTTTTT	CAWGGGADTNEKLFF
NA	TRBV7-2	NA	TRBJ2-3	TGTGCCAGCATCCCCCCTAGCGCAGATACGCAGTATTTT	CASIPPSADTQYF
NA	TRBV20-1	NA	TRBJ1-4	TGCAGCAGTCCCCTCGAAGAAAAACTGTTTTTT	CSSPLEEKLFF
TRBD2	TRBV30	NA	TRBJ2-3	TGTGCCTCAAACCCCCGGGGGGTAGATACGCAGTATTTT	CASNPRGVDTQYF
TRBD1	TRBV11-3	NA	TRBJ1-3	TGTGCCAGCAGCTTCCGACAGGGGGGACACTCTGGAAACACCATATATTTT	CASSFRQGGHSGNTIYF
TRBD1	TRBV14	NA	TRBJ1-2	TGTGCCAGCGGCCTCCTGACAGGGGGCGCGAGTGGCTACACCTTC	CASGLLTGGASGYTF
NA	TRBV5-1	NA	TRBJ1-1	TGCGCCAGCAGCCCCCGTGGGGGCGGTGACACTGAAGCTTTCTTT	CASSPRGGGDTEAFF
NA	TRBV11-3	NA	TRBJ2-7	TGTGCCAGCAGTTATTCCTACGAGCAGTACTTC	CASSYSYEQYF
NA	TRBV6-2/TRBV6-3	NA	TRBJ2-1	TGTGCCAGCAGTTACCGGGTGATGCCGGGGGCCGGGAGGATCTACAATGAGCAGTTCTTC	CASSYRVMPGAGRIYNEQFF
TRBD1	TRBV5-1	few	TRBJ1-1	TGCGCCAGCTTGGGACAGGGAGTTCCGAACACTGAAGCTTTCTTT	CASLGQGVPNTEAFF
TRBD2	TRBV5-6	NA	TRBJ2-1	TGTGCCAGCAGCTTGGGACTAGCGGCCTACAATGAGCAGTTCTTC	CASSLGLAAYNEQFF
TRBD1	TRBV12-5	once	TRBJ2-1	TGTGCTAGTGGTTTGACGCCTCGACAGGGGGGCTACAATGAGCAGTTCTTC	CASGLTPRQGGYNEQFF
NA	TRBV25-1	NA	TRBJ1-5	TGTGCCAGCAGTGATAGACAGAATCAGCCCCAGCATTTT	CASSDRQNQPQHF
NA	TRBV7-2	NA	TRBJ1-4	TGTGCCAGCAGCTTAGTTGGAGGGGTTAGTGAAAAACTGTTTTTT	CASSLVGGVSEKLFF
NA	TRBV5-1	NA	TRBJ1-1	TGCGCCAGCAGGTCGGGTAGAACTGAAGCTTTCTTT	CASRSGRTEAFF
NA	TRBV25-1	NA	TRBJ2-3	TGTGCCAGCAGTGAATTAAGGGAGTTCGGCACAGATACGCAGTATTTT	CASSELREFGTDTQYF
NA	TRBV19	NA	TRBJ1-6	TGTGCCAGTAGTATAGTTGTTGTCAATCCAAACTCCTATAATTCACCCCTCCACTTT	CASSIVVVNPNSYNSPLHF
TRBD1	TRBV30	few	TRBJ1-1	TGTGCCGGCACCGGGACAGTGAACACTGAAGCTTTCTTT	CAGTGTVNTEAFF
TRBD2	TRBV19	NA	TRBJ2-3	TGTGCCAGTAGTATAGACGGGCGGGGGGCAGATACGCAGTATTTT	CASSIDGRGADTQYF
TRBD1	TRBV9	NA	TRBJ1-1	TGTGCCAGCAGCCCCCATAGACAGGGCGACACTGAAGCTTTCTTT	CASSPHRQGDTEAFF
TRBD2	TRBV4-2	NA	TRBJ2-7	TGTGCCAGCAGCCGCTTAAGAGGGACTAGCGGGGGATACGAGCAGTACTTC	CASSRLRGTSGGYEQYF
NA	TRBV9	NA	TRBJ1-3	TGTGCCAGCAGCCCCGACAGATCTGGAAACACCATATATTTT	CASSPDRSGNTIYF